This T cell receptor beta chain was identified in a study of PD-1 blockade in classical Hodgkin lymphoma (dated by TCRdb to the early 2020s). Context from the whole study: Nivolumab dosing was 3 mg/kg intravenously every 2 weeks, continuing until either disease progression or unacceptable toxicity. The study used TCR beta sequencing and CyTOF to define a peripheral blood immune signature of response to PD-1 blockade in classical Hodgkin lymphoma.

V gives up 8 bases and J gives up 6 bases, and the segment between their germline ends measures 6 bases. The CDR3 starts with the cysteine, ends with the phenylalanine, and has 10 residues. Only CDR3 DNA is held: 30 bases, read in frame from base 1. Per the germline V gene, MNHEY is the CDR1 and SVGAGI is the CDR2. Concerning this clone itself: No antigen is known for it. No base qualities exist here, and no much larger clone lies one base off it.

Genomic DNA was extracted with the Qiagen DNeasy kit from unsorted PBMCs and from negatively selected CD4+ and CD8+ fractions. TCR beta CDR3 regions were subjected to amplification by immunoSEQ multiplex PCR with primers that anneal to V and J segments. A synthetic immune receptor repertoire was used to minimize amplification bias, and any residual bias was removed computationally once sequencing was done. On the study's bioinformatics: Repertoire diversity was quantified as the Shannon entropy index using custom Python scripts. Unsorted, CD4+ and CD8+ repertoires were analyzed separately, except in combined analyses where CD4+ and CD8+ sequences were merged in silico. Clonal expansion was defined as a frequency increase of at least 2-fold after treatment compared with C1D1, and clones undetected at baseline were assigned a pseudocount of 0.5. Singleton clones were defined as clones with 0 or 1 copy at C1D1, and non-singleton clones were defined as clones with 2 or more copies. Clones expanded in unsorted samples were assigned a CD4+, CD8+ or unknown annotation through matching of protein sequences in sorted samples from the same patient. Wilcoxon tests on paired samples were used to test diversity changes from C1D1 to C4D1. TCRdb provides this immuneACCESS table in a form limited to in-frame rearrangements. Some clones are lacking; in checked studies, under half of them reflect an unresolved V gene, and why the rest are absent is not known. D and trimming were read from the DNA, whereas the V and J calls and clone size are those reported in that table. Here the sample has more than 35,000 clones; roughly 88% occur a single time. The ten largest clones take up approximately 7.5% of the sample.

The label giving this sample's time point can be read as: cycle 2 day 1 (C2D1) of nivolumab. Every trial patient had relapsed after autologous stem cell transplantation, and cohorts A, B and C differed in prior brentuximab vedotin exposure. A total of 56 patients with relapsed/refractory classical Hodgkin lymphoma made up the trial cohort, and each patient's best overall response was complete response, partial response or progressive disease. Single-agent nivolumab was administered to trial patients in the multi-cohort phase II CheckMate 205 trial. An independent review committee assessed best overall response by applying the 2007 International Working Group response criteria. Trial PBMCs were collected immediately before nivolumab initiation (C1D1) and during therapy at cycle 2 day 1 and cycle 4 day 1. Peripheral blood was collected in 8 mL Vacutainer Cell Preparation Tubes, from which PBMCs were isolated by centrifugation and then cryopreserved.

The study at large found these results: Baseline diversity similar to that of newly diagnosed patients was observed in trial patients achieving complete response, whereas significantly lower diversity was observed in partial responders and progressors. The study was limited to a single clinical trial cohort, and causes of repertoire differences, possibly disease activity or prior therapy, remained undefined. Baseline TCR diversity was reported to be lower in newly diagnosed patients than in healthy donors, and even lower in relapsed/refractory patients. Lower diversity was seen in patients whose nivolumab began less than 1 year after ASCT, and these patients were left out of later analyses so that immune reconstitution would not confound the results. A significant rise by C4D1 was seen in CD4+ but not CD8+ TCR diversity (p=0.0027 vs p=0.16), with the rise being most apparent in complete responders (p=0.02).

The sample here was peripheral blood mononuclear cells (PBMCs), taken before the second cycle of nivolumab. The chain links TRBV6-5 with TRBJ2-3; a tentative D match to TRBD2 spans 6 bases. This receptor was obtained from a human donor with classical Hodgkin lymphoma. The CDR3 has the sequence CASGRDTQYF. The base sequence is TGTGCCAGCGGGAGGGATACGCAGTATTTT.